Reported below is one T cell receptor (beta chain). Assay used: immunoSEQ multiplex PCR; TCRdb lists only in-frame clones, some missing. Of nearly 1,000,000 clones listed, more than 75% are singletons. This CDR3 region has 14 residues. CDR1 is GTSNPN and CDR2 is SVGIG in the germline V gene (reference sequence). With 4 bases removed from V and 7 bases from J, the gap between germline ends came to 16 bases. The data derive from a study of shared clonotypes between healthy human individuals. The sequence was collected from a man aged 18 to 30 in good health. Sequencing was carried out using memory CD4+ T cells sorted from blood. Subset defined: CD45RA-negative fraction. The chain has TRBV30 and TRBJ1-4, with D tentatively TRBD1 (5 bases). CDR3 coding DNA: TGTGCCTGGAACCAGGGTCCAAAGGGTGAAAAACTGTTTTTT. Protein product: CAWNQGPKGEKLFF. The complete variable domain, with remaining parts taken from reference TRBV30 and TRBJ1-4, reads SQTIHQWPATLVQPVGSPLSLECTVEGTSNPNLYWYRQAAGRGLQLLFYSVGIGQISSEVPQNLSASRPQDRQFILSSKKLLLSDSGFYLCAWNQGPKGEKLFFGSGTQLSVL.